This paragraph covers one T cell receptor (beta chain) sequence. Trimming shortened V by 4 bases and J by 5 bases, and 12 bases separated the two germline ends. The CDR3 has 13 amino acids. CDR1 and CDR2 (germline): SGHNT, YYREEE (reference sequence). Repertoires were generated with immunoSEQ multiplex PCR, while TCRdb's copy carries only in-frame clones and drops some. Among about 220,000 clones, about nine tenths were seen once, and the ten largest hold 1.1%. The record originates from a study of cytomegalovirus exposure and HLA in healthy donors. Sequenced input: PBMCs. This clonotype was sampled from a woman younger than 35 in good health and CMV-seronegative. The chain links TRBV5-4 to TRBJ2-5, with a weak D call TRBD2 (6 bases). The DNA of the CDR3 is TGTGCCAGCAGCCTACCGGGAGAGGAGACCCAGTACTTC. Translated: CASSLPGEETQYF.